The present TCR beta chain was sequenced within a study of OX40 agonist ivuxolimab in advanced cancers. Study-level points and caveats: The work left the antigen specificity of expanded peripheral T cells undetermined. At 0.1 to 3.0 mg/kg and by week 6, CD4+ and CD8+ T cells in the blood had expanded clonally.

The germline gives CDR1 SGHAT, CDR2 FQNNGV. The CDR3 runs 16 residues. V lost 2 bases to trimming and J lost 1 base, with 13 bases between them. Sequencing used immunoSEQ multiplex PCR; TCRdb keeps in-frame clones, though not all of them. The sample gives more than 60,000 clones, approximately 92% of which show up once; around an eighth is in the top ten. A remark on this clone: Its specificity is unknown.

This chain connects TRBV11-2 to TRBJ2-3; TRBD1 is a possible D gene (5 bases). Sequencing was performed on CD4+ or CD8+ T cells sorted from blood, taken in a trial of the OX40 agonist ivuxolimab. The TCR comes from an adult with an advanced solid tumor such as melanoma, head and neck, liver or kidney cancer. Written as DNA, the CDR3 is TGTGCCAGCAGCTTAAGGCGACAGTTAGGCACAGATACGCAGTATTTT. Translated, it gives CASSLRRQLGTDTQYF.